The source of this T cell receptor (beta chain) is a study of sequential checkpoint blockade in melanoma. In the study overall: After both sequences, patients received maintenance nivolumab.

Produced via immunoSEQ multiplex PCR; TCRdb's table is partial and in-frame only. The sample yields around 22,000 clones, nearly 70% seen once. The sample's treatment: randomized to nivolumab then ipilimumab (arm A) or the reverse (arm B). DNA-damaging chemotherapy had not been given to any patient beforehand. Live CD3+CD8+ CD19− CD56− cells were sorted from PBMCs. The CDR3 is made up of 16 amino acids. Trimming took 4 bases from V and 4 from J; bases not matched to a gene: 3. CDR1 is SGHTA, CDR2 FQGNSA, per germline. This sequence was found in a human donor with melanoma. This chain connects TRBV7-2 to TRBJ2-2; 13 positions match TRBD2. Sequencing used CD8+ T cells sorted from blood (inferred from file names), obtained from a patient given nivolumab and ipilimumab in sequence. This CDR3 is CASSYRTSGGTGELFF. The DNA for the CDR3 is TGTGCCAGCAGCTACCGGACTAGCGGGGGCACCGGGGAGCTGTTTTTT.